This TCR beta chain was obtained from a study of blood T cell repertoires in COVID-19. Germline CDR1 reads SGHTA; CDR2 reads FQGTGA. The CDR3 sequence is 13 residues long. Trimming cost V 5 bases and J 5 bases, with 12 bases left between them. Sequenced by immunoSEQ multiplex PCR; TCRdb stores in-frame clones only, minus some. The table lists around 70,000 clones, around 80% of them singletons. Input material: peripheral blood. This TCR came from a woman aged 80 or over with active or convalescent COVID-19. The chain joins TRBV7-3 to TRBJ2-5; tentative D call: TRBD2 (5 bases). The CDR3 bases are TGTGCCAGCAGCCGACAACCGGGGGAGACCCAGTACTTC. It is translated as CASSRQPGETQYF. The entire variable domain, with the rest obtained from reference TRBV7-3 and TRBJ2-5, is as follows: GAGVSQTPSNKVTEKGKYVELRCDPISGHTALYWYRQSLGQGPEFLIYFQGTGAADDSGLPNDRFFAVRPEGSVSTLKIQRTERGDSAVYLCASSRQPGETQYFGPGTRLLVL.